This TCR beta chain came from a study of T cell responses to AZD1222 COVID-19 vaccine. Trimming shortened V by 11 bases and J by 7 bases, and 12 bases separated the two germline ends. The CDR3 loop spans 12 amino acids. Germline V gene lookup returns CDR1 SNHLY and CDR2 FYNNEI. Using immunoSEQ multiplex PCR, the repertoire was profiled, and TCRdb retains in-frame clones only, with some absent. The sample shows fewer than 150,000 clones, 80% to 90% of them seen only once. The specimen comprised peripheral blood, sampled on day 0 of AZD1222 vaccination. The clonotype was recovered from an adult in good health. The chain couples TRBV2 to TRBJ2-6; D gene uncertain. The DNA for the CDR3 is TGTGCCTCTATCGGGTCTGCCAACGTCCTGACTTTC. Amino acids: CASIGSANVLTF.